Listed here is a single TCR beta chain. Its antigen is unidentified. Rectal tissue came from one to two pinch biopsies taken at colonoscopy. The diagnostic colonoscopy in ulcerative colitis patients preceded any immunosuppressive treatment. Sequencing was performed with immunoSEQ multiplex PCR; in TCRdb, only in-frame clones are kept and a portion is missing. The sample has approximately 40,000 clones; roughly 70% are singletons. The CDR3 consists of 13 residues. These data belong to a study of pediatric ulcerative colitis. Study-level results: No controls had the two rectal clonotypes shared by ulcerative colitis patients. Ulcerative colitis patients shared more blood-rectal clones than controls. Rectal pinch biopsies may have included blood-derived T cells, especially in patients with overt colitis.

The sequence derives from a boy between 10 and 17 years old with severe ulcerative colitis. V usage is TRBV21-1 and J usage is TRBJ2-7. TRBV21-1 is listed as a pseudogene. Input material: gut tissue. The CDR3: CASEGPSVYEQYF. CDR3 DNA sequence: TGTGCCAGCGAGGGACCGAGCGTATACGAGCAGTACTTC.